This T cell receptor beta chain was sequenced for a study of blood T cell repertoires in COVID-19. This clone was detected only a few times. Profiling relied on immunoSEQ multiplex PCR, and the TCRdb table lists in-frame clones only, not all of them. The repertoire has some 93,000 clones, around 79% of them found once; the top ten carry 20% to 25%. Looked up from germline, CDR1 is LGHNA and CDR2 is YSLEER. Trimming took 0 bases from V and 3 from J, leaving 12 bases between them. The CDR3 contains 15 residues. This chain connects TRBV4-3 to TRBJ2-7, with D possibly being TRBD2 (5 bases). The sequence was obtained from a human donor in a cohort sampled during active COVID-19. Source material: peripheral blood. The CDR3 nucleotides read TGCGCCAGCAGCCAAGATTTCGAGGGTGGCTACGAGCAGTACTTC. Translating it yields CASSQDFEGGYEQYF.